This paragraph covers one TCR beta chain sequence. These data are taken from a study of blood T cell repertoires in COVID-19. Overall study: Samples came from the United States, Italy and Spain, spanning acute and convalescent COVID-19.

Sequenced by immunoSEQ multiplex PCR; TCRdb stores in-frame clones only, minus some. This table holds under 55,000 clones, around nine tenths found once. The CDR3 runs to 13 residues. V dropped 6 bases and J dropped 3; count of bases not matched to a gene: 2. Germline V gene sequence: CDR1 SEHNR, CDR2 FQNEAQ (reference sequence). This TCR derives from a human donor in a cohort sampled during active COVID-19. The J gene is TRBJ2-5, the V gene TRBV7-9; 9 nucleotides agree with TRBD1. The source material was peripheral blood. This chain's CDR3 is CASSRQGEETQYF. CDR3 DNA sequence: TGTGCCAGCAGTCGACAGGGGGAAGAGACCCAGTACTTC.